Given below is one T cell receptor beta chain in context. Its antigen remains unknown. The CDR3 is 15 amino acids. In germline, CDR1 is SSHAT, CDR2 FNYEAQ (reference sequence). After removal of 5 bases from V and 5 bases from J, the junction contained 9 bases not matched to a gene. Some clones are missing from TCRdb's copy, which holds only in-frame ones; the method was immunoSEQ multiplex PCR. The profile shows some 1.4 million clones, roughly 95% of them singletons. The data were taken from a study of shared clonotypes between healthy human individuals. Broader study findings: Naive subsets generally exceeded memory subsets in estimated richness. Non-shared clonotypes showed lower generation probabilities than clonotypes common to all four donors. Sampling included only blood; tissue repertoires likely differ.

CD4+ cell separation produced CD45RA+ naive and CD45RA-negative memory subsets. Sequencing used naive CD4+ T cells sorted from blood. Subset of the sample: CD45RA+ positively selected. The chain employs TRBV7-7 and TRBJ2-1; 7 nucleotides align to TRBD2. The sequence came from a man aged 25 to 45 in good health. The CDR3: CASSPVAGGNNEQFF. In DNA, the CDR3 is TGTGCCAGCAGCCCAGTAGCGGGCGGCAACAATGAGCAGTTCTTC.